This TCR beta chain appears in the sequencing data of a study of T-cell memory formation after mild COVID-19. Overall study context: Among the donors, TCR clusters were largely specific to each donor. General study results and limits: CD4+ contracting clones lay mainly in CM and EM, CD8+ ones in EMRA.

TCR alpha and TCR beta cDNA libraries with sample barcodes and UMIs came from 5'RACE using constant-segment primers. TCRdb independently ran MiXCR on the 5' RACE reads; one entry per CDR3 protein. The sample has just over 200,000 distinct CDR3 sequences, around 9.1% seen once. Germline V gene lookup returns CDR1 SGDLS and CDR2 YYNGEE. The CDR3 spans 20 residues. V lost 3 bases to trimming and J lost 1 base; unmatched junction nucleotides: 18. Notes on this clonotype: Its target is unknown.

The sequenced material came from PBMCs or a T cell subset sorted from them (not recorded which). This receptor was obtained from a man between 18 and 29 years old who had mild COVID-19 (a few samples of this study predate the infection). Cell type and time point are not known. V usage is TRBV9 and J usage is TRBJ2-2, with 7 bases fitting TRBD1. In nucleotides, the CDR3 is TGTGCCAGCAGCGACGAGAGCACCCGAAGGGGGCGATTGAACACCGGGGAGCTGTTTTTT. Its translation: CASSDESTRRGRLNTGELFF.